The 13 T cell receptor beta chains reported below all come from one sample, sequenced in a study of spatial heterogeneity in lung cancer. TCRdb ran MiXCR on the 5' RACE reads and lists one entry per CDR3 protein. In the table there are more than 15,000 distinct CDR3 sequences, approximately 9.1% of which are singletons. Time point described: blood at routine non-recurrence follow-up after resection. Specimen: PBMCs, collected at follow-up. These receptors were collected from a female donor with early-stage non-small cell lung cancer.

There are many counts of this clonotype. Relative to the germline gene, one junction end is altered; a read error may explain this. J is TRBJ1-1 and V is TRBV5-1; 10 nucleotides agree with TRBD1. CDR3 size: 18 residues. Germline loops: CDR1 SGHRS, CDR2 YFSETQ. The CDR3 coding sequence is TGCGCCAGCAGCTGGGGGCGACAGGGGGCTGAGCCGAACACTGAAGCTTTTTTT. Protein product: CASSWGRQGAEPNTEAFF.

There are a few counts of this clonotype. This chain connects TRBV12-3 or TRBV12-4 to TRBJ2-3; 14 bases fit TRBD2. V was pared by 0 bases and J by 8 bases, with 1 base of the junction left unmatched. The length of the CDR3 is 15 residues. This CDR3 reads CASSLAGLAGATQYF. The DNA of the CDR3 is TGTGCCAGCAGTTTAGCGGGACTAGCGGGAGCTACGCAGTATTTT.

This clonotype occurred many times. The rearrangement joins TRBV5-1 to TRBJ2-5; D not certain. There are 14 residues in the CDR3. Germline assignment: CDR1 SGHRS and CDR2 YFSETQ. V lost 1 base and J lost 2, with 9 bases in between. The CDR3 nucleotides read TGCGCCAGCAGCTTGAAGTCCAAACAAGAGACCCAGTACTTC. Its translation: CASSLKSKQETQYF.

This clonotype was observed many times. This chain uses TRBV18 with TRBJ1-2; TRBD1 might be the D (6 bases). The germline V and J ends were trimmed by 2 bases and 3 bases, with 7 bases remaining between them. This CDR3 region has 13 residues. CDR1 and CDR2 (germline): KGHSH, LQKENI. CDR3 nucleotide sequence: TGTGCCAGCTCACCAGCAGGGGACTATGGCTACACCTTC. It codes for CASSPAGDYGYTF.

This clonotype was seen at least ten times. The V and J genes are TRBV4-3 and TRBJ2-3, with TRBD2 as a possible D gene (5 bases). The V gene's germline CDR1 is LGHNA and CDR2 YSLEER. Trimming cost V 0 bases and J 5 bases, with 12 bases left between them. This CDR3 is built from 15 residues. CDR3 residues: CASSQEGWSGDTQYF. DNA for the CDR3: TGCGCCAGCAGCCAAGAGGGCTGGAGCGGAGATACGCAGTATTTT.

This clonotype was seen a handful of times. The gene calls are TRBV20-1 and TRBJ1-1; D call uncertain. V gave up 1 base and J gave up 1 base, with 13 bases separating them. The CDR3 is 15 residues long. Germline CDR1 is DFQATT and CDR2 is SNEGSKA (reference sequence). Written as DNA, the CDR3 is TGCAGTGCTAGAGTTCTCTTTGCTAAGAACACTGAAGCTTTCTTT. It yields the protein CSARVLFAKNTEAFF.

This clonotype was counted at least ten times. The V call is TRBV29-1, the J call TRBJ1-5; D is ambiguous. The CDR3 runs 13 residues. V lost 4 bases and J 0 bases, leaving 7 bases between the germline ends. Germline-derived CDR1 and CDR2 are SQVTM and ANQGSEA. The CDR3 DNA is TGCAGCGTTGTCGTTTTTAGCAATCAGCCCCAGCATTTT. Translation gives CSVVVFSNQPQHF. Using reference TRBV29-1 and TRBJ1-5 for the parts outside the CDR3, the full variable domain is SAVISQKPSRDICQRGTSLTIQCQVDSQVTMMFWYRQQPGQSLTLIATANQGSEATYESGFVIDKFPISRPNLTFSTLTVSNMSPEDSSIYLCSVVVFSNQPQHFGDGTRLSIL.

There are many counts of this clonotype. This rearrangement joins TRBV4-3 to TRBJ1-4; 7 bases align to TRBD1. Germline loops: CDR1 LGHNA, CDR2 YSLEER. The V gene end was trimmed by 0 bases and the J gene end by 7 bases; junction bases not matched to a gene: 5. The CDR3 loop spans 15 amino acids. CDR3 sequence: CASSQDRGGREKLFF. In nucleotides, the CDR3 is TGCGCCAGCAGCCAAGATCGAGGGGGCCGTGAAAAACTGTTTTTT.

The chain is built from TRBV10-3 and TRBJ2-7; D is unclear. The V end was cut by 0 bases, the J end by 7 bases, with 7 bases between. CDR1 is ENHRY and CDR2 is SYGVKD in the germline V gene. This CDR3 has 12 amino acids. The chain's CDR3 is CAISESKGEQYF. As DNA, the CDR3 is TGTGCCATCAGTGAGTCGAAGGGTGAGCAGTACTTC.

This clonotype was detected ten times or more. The gene calls are TRBV28 and TRBJ1-5; D is ambiguous. The ends were cut back, 4 bases at V and 4 bases at J, with 11 bases in the middle. The CDR3 length is 14 residues. Germline values: CDR1 MDHEN, CDR2 SYDVKM. The CDR3 loop is CASSSTGGNQPQHF. The DNA of the CDR3 is TGTGCCAGCAGTTCGACCGGTGGAAATCAGCCCCAGCATTTT.

This clonotype has at least ten counts. The chain uses TRBV27 and TRBJ2-5; 9 bases line up with TRBD1. The CDR3 spans 14 residues. Germline CDR1 and CDR2: MNHEY and SMNVEV (reference sequence). V was pared by 7 bases and J by 2 bases, with 5 bases of the junction left unmatched. The CDR3 protein is CASNKQGAQETQYF. CDR3 DNA: TGTGCCAGCAACAAACAGGGGGCTCAAGAGACCCAGTACTTC.

The chain uses TRBV10-1 and TRBJ2-3; D remains ambiguous. The CDR3 length is 15 residues. V was cut by 5 bases and J by 2 bases, with 14 bases left in between. CDR1 is WNHNN, CDR2 SYGVQD, per germline (reference sequence). The DNA of the CDR3 is TGCGCCAGCAGTTCAGCAGCGAAAAACACAGATACGCAGTATTTT. Protein: CASSSAAKNTDTQYF.

This clonotype was seen at least ten times. The chain has TRBV27 and TRBJ2-5; 11 bases map to TRBD1. Germline-derived CDR1 and CDR2 are MNHEY and SMNVEV (reference sequence). The V gene end was trimmed by 2 bases and the J gene end by 4 bases; junction bases not matched to a gene: 9. CDR3 length equals 17 residues. CDR3 DNA sequence: TGTGCCAGCAGTTTAGGGAGCCCCGGGACAGGGGGAGAGACCCAGTACTTC. Protein product: CASSLGSPGTGGETQYF.